This is a list of T cell receptor beta chains from one sample in a study of blood T cell repertoires in COVID-19. TCRdb's table, derived via immunoSEQ multiplex PCR, lists solely in-frame clones and lacks some. The sample lists a few hundred thousand clones, 85% seen once, with roughly a sixth in the top ten. The sample comprised PBMCs or T cells enriched from blood (not recorded which). The receptors were sampled from a man aged 35-49 years who had recovered from COVID-19. CDR3s include the opening cysteine and the closing phenylalanine or tryptophan. The order of the fields is clone size, D gene, V gene, J gene, CDR3 protein, CDR3 DNA. A D gene is named only where the DNA matches it firmly. Size is stated for part of the rows, as once, few or many counts, or as a class when the clone is expanded.

clone size: NA; D gene: NA; V gene: TRBV27; J gene: TRBJ2-1; CDR3 protein: CASSVLGALSYNEQFF; CDR3 DNA: TGTGCCAGCAGCGTCCTGGGGGCTTTGTCCTACAATGAGCAGTTCTTC
clone size: NA; D gene: TRBD2; V gene: TRBV19; J gene: TRBJ2-7; CDR3 protein: CASSMKLAGTYEQYF; CDR3 DNA: TGTGCCAGTAGTATGAAACTAGCGGGAACCTACGAGCAGTACTTC
clone size: NA; D gene: TRBD1; V gene: TRBV29-1; J gene: TRBJ2-1; CDR3 protein: CSVERTGGYNEQFF; CDR3 DNA: TGCAGCGTTGAACGGACAGGCGGCTACAATGAGCAGTTCTTC
clone size: NA; D gene: NA; V gene: TRBV3-1/TRBV3-2; J gene: TRBJ2-3; CDR3 protein: CASSPAGGTSTDTQYF; CDR3 DNA: TGTGCCAGCAGTCCGGCGGGCGGGACTAGCACAGATACGCAGTATTTT
clone size: NA; D gene: NA; V gene: TRBV25-1; J gene: TRBJ1-2; CDR3 protein: CASSVGGGDYGYTF; CDR3 DNA: TGTGCCAGCAGTGTAGGAGGAGGTGACTATGGCTACACCTTC
clone size: NA; D gene: TRBD1; V gene: TRBV28; J gene: TRBJ2-7; CDR3 protein: CASSFQGADEQYF; CDR3 DNA: TGTGCCAGCAGTTTCCAGGGGGCGGACGAGCAGTACTTC
clone size: NA; D gene: NA; V gene: TRBV5-5; J gene: TRBJ1-5; CDR3 protein: CASSLGSDLGAQPQHF; CDR3 DNA: TGTGCCAGCAGCCTCGGGTCAGATTTGGGGGCTCAGCCCCAGCATTTT
clone size: many; D gene: NA; V gene: TRBV2; J gene: TRBJ1-2; CDR3 protein: CASSESSGYTF; CDR3 DNA: TGTGCCAGCAGTGAAAGCTCTGGCTACACCTTC
clone size: NA; D gene: TRBD2; V gene: TRBV5-1; J gene: TRBJ2-7; CDR3 protein: CASSGGTGRAVYTYEQYF; CDR3 DNA: TGCGCCAGCAGCGGGGGGACCGGGAGGGCCGTGTACACCTACGAGCAGTACTTC
clone size: NA; D gene: NA; V gene: TRBV3-1/TRBV3-2; J gene: TRBJ1-6; CDR3 protein: CASSPQGINSPLHF; CDR3 DNA: TGTGCCAGCAGCCCGCAGGGGATCAATTCACCCCTCCACTTT
clone size: NA; D gene: NA; V gene: TRBV11-2; J gene: TRBJ1-4; CDR3 protein: CASSPGRGSNEKLFF; CDR3 DNA: TGTGCCAGCAGCCCAGGTCGGGGTTCTAATGAAAAACTGTTTTTT
clone size: once; D gene: TRBD1; V gene: TRBV7-2; J gene: TRBJ1-2; CDR3 protein: CASSLGTGVGYTF; CDR3 DNA: TGTGCCAGCAGCTTAGGGACAGGGGTCGGCTACACCTTC
clone size: once; D gene: TRBD2; V gene: TRBV7-2; J gene: TRBJ2-3; CDR3 protein: CASALGGGYTDTQYF; CDR3 DNA: TGTGCCAGCGCTCTTGGGGGAGGGTACACAGATACGCAGTATTTT
clone size: NA; D gene: NA; V gene: TRBV19; J gene: TRBJ2-2; CDR3 protein: CASSIGASALNTGELFF; CDR3 DNA: TGTGCCAGTAGTATTGGGGCTAGCGCCTTGAACACCGGGGAGCTGTTTTTT
clone size: NA; D gene: TRBD2; V gene: TRBV4-3; J gene: TRBJ2-3; CDR3 protein: CASSQEISRGRNTDTQYF; CDR3 DNA: TGCGCCAGCAGCCAAGAAATCTCTCGCGGGAGAAACACAGATACGCAGTATTTT
clone size: NA; D gene: NA; V gene: TRBV4-2; J gene: TRBJ1-5; CDR3 protein: CASSQVKGSSPNQPQHF; CDR3 DNA: TGTGCCAGCAGCCAAGTCAAGGGGTCGTCGCCAAATCAGCCCCAGCATTTT
clone size: NA; D gene: NA; V gene: TRBV6-1; J gene: TRBJ1-5; CDR3 protein: CASSEDTFRVSSNQPQHF; CDR3 DNA: TGTGCCAGCAGTGAAGATACGTTCAGGGTTAGCAGCAATCAGCCCCAGCATTTT
clone size: NA; D gene: NA; V gene: TRBV19; J gene: TRBJ1-1; CDR3 protein: CASRFVQGNTEAFF; CDR3 DNA: TGTGCCAGTAGATTTGTACAGGGTAACACTGAAGCTTTCTTT
clone size: NA; D gene: NA; V gene: TRBV30; J gene: TRBJ2-7; CDR3 protein: CAWTPNLLQARNGEQYF; CDR3 DNA: TGTGCCTGGACCCCCAACCTCCTTCAAGCCCGAAACGGCGAGCAGTACTTC
clone size: NA; D gene: NA; V gene: TRBV13; J gene: TRBJ2-1; CDR3 protein: CASSLIGRESGDEQFF; CDR3 DNA: TGTGCCAGCAGCTTGATCGGCCGGGAGTCGGGGGATGAGCAGTTCTTC